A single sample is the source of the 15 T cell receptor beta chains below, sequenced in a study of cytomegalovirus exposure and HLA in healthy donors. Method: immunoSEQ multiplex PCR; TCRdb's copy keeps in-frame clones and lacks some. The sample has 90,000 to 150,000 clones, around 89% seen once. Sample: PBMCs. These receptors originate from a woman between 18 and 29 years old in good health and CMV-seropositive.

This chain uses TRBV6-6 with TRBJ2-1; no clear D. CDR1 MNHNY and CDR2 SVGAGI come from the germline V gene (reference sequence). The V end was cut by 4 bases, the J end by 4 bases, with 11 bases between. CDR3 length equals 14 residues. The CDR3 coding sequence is TGTGCCAGCAGTTTCCTATCATATTACAATGAGCAGTTCTTC. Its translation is CASSFLSYYNEQFF.

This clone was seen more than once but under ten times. The DNA of the CDR3 is TGTGCCAGCAGCGGACAGAATTCACCCCTCCACTTT. Its protein product is CASSGQNSPLHF. The genes are TRBV9 and TRBJ1-6; possibly TRBD1 for D (5 bases). The CDR3 sequence is 12 residues long. CDR1 and CDR2 from the germline V gene are SGDLS and YYNGEE. Between the trimmed V and J ends, which lost 3 bases and 7 bases, there was a span of 5 bases.

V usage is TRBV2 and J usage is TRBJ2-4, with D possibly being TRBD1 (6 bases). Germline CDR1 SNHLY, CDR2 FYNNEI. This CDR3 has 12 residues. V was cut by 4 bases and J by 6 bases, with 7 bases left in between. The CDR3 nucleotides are TGTGCCAGCAGTGGGACAGCAAACATTCAGTACTTC. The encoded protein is CASSGTANIQYF. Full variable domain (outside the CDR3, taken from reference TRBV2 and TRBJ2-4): EPEVTQTPSHQVTQMGQEVILRCVPISNHLYFYWYRQILGQKVEFLVSFYNNEISEKSEIFDDQFSVERPDGSNFTLKIRSTKLEDSAMYFCASSGTANIQYFGAGTRLSVL.

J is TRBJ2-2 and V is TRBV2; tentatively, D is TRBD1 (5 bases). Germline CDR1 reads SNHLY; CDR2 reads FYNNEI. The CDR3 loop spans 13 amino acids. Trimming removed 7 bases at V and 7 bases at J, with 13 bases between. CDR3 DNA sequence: TGTGCCAGCACAAGGACACCCGACGGGGAGCTGTTTTTT. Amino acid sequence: CASTRTPDGELFF.

The CDR3 bases are TGTGCCAGCAGTAACCCGGGACAGGGAATCAGCGAGCAGTACTTC. It is translated as CASSNPGQGISEQYF. The J gene is TRBJ2-7, the V gene TRBV5-5, with TRBD1 matching over 9 bases. From germline, CDR1 is SGHKS and CDR2 YYEKEE (reference sequence). The trim removed 5 bases at V and 6 bases at J, leaving 12 bases unmatched. The CDR3 is made up of 15 amino acids.

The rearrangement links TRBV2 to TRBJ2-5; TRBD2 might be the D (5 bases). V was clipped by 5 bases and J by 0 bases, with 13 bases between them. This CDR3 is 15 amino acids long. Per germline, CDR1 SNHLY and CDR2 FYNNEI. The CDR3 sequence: CASSFLREYQETQYF. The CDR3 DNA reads TGTGCCAGCAGTTTTTTAAGGGAGTACCAAGAGACCCAGTACTTC.

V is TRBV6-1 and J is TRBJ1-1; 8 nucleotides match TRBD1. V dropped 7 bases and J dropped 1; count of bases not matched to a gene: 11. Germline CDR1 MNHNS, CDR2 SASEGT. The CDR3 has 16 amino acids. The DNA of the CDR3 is TGTGCCAGCACCGAAGCAGGGGGCGTTTGGAACACTGAAGCTTTCTTT. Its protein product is CASTEAGGVWNTEAFF.

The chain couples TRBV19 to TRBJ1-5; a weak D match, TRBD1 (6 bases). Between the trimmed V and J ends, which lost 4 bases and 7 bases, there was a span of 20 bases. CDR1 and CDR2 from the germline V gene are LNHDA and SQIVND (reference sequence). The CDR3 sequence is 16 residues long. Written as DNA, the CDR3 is TGTGCCAGTAGTAAGATATTCAGGGGAATTGACCAGCCCCAGCATTTT. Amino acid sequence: CASSKIFRGIDQPQHF. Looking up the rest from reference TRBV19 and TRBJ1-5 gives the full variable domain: DGGITQSPKYLFRKEGQNVTLSCEQNLNHDAMYWYRQDPGQGLRLIYYSQIVNDFQKGDIAEGYSVSREKKESFPLTVTSAQKNPTAFYLCASSKIFRGIDQPQHFGDGTRLSIL.

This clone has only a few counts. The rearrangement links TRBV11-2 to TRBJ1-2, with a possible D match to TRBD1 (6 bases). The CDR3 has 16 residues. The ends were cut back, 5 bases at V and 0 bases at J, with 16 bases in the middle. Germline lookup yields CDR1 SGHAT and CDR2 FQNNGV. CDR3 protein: CASSGGAVPANYGYTF. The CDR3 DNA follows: TGTGCCAGCAGCGGGGGGGCCGTACCAGCTAACTATGGCTACACCTTC.

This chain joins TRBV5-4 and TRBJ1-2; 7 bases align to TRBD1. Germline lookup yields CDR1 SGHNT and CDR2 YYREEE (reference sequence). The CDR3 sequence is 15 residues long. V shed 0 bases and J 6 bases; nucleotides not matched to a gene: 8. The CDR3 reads CASSLVVTGRDGYTF. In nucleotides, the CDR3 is TGTGCCAGCAGCTTGGTTGTGACAGGGAGAGATGGCTACACCTTC.

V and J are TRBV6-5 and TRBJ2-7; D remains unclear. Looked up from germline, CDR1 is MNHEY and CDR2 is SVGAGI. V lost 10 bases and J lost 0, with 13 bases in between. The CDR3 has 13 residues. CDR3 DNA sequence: TGTGCCACCGGTTTACTTGTCTCCTACGAGCAGTACTTC. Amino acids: CATGLLVSYEQYF.

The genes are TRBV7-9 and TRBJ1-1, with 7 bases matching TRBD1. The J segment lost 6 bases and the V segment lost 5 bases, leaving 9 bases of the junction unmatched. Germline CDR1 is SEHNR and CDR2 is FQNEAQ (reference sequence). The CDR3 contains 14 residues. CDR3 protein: CASSQRTGLPEAFF. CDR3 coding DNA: TGTGCCAGCAGCCAGAGGACAGGACTCCCTGAAGCTTTCTTT. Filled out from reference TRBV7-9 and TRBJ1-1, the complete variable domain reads DTGVSQNPRHKITKRGQNVTFRCDPISEHNRLYWYRQTLGQGPEFLTYFQNEAQLEKSRLLSDRFSAERPKGSFSTLEIQRTEQGDSAMYLCASSQRTGLPEAFFGQGTRLTVV.

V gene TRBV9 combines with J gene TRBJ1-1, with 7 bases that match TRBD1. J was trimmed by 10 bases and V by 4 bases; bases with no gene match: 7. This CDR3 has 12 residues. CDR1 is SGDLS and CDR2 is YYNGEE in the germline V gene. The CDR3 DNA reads TGTGCCAGCAGCCCTCAGACAGGGACAGCTTTCTTT. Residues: CASSPQTGTAFF. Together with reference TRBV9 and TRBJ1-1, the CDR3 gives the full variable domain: DSGVTQTPKHLITATGQRVTLRCSPRSGDLSVYWYQQSLDQGLQFLIQYYNGEERAKGNILERFSAQQFPDLHSELNLSSLELGDSALYFCASSPQTGTAFFGQGTRLTVV.

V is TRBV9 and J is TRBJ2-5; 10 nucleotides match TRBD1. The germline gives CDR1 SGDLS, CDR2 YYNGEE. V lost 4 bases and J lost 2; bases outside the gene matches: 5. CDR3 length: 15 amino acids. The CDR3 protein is CASSTPGQGQETQYF. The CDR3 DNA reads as TGTGCCAGCAGCACCCCGGGACAGGGGCAAGAGACCCAGTACTTC.

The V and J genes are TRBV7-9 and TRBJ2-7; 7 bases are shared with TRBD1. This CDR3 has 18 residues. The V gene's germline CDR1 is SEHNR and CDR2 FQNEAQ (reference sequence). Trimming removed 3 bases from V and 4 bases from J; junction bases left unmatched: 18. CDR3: CASSFILTGSDLAYEQYF. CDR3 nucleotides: TGTGCCAGCAGCTTTATCCTGACAGGGTCAGATCTTGCGTACGAGCAGTACTTC.